This T cell receptor beta chain was profiled in a study of CD8 T cells in ankylosing spondylitis. Study findings and constraints: Disease-linked clones proved CD8+ and comparatively uncommon in peripheral blood. There was a TCR beta motif, made of eight highly homologous variants, that appeared characteristic of ankylosing spondylitis blood. Matched ankylosing spondylitis synovial fluid reportedly showed significant enrichment of disease-linked clones.

Trimming took off 5 bases at V and 4 bases at J, with 15 bases between the two ends. CDR1 and CDR2 (germline): SGHTA, FQGNSA. The CDR3 is 14 residues long. This clonotype was counted between two and nine times. Its specificity is unknown. With molecular barcodes, quantitative 5'-RACE was used to make the TCR beta libraries. TCRdb processed the 5' RACE reads anew with MiXCR; each CDR3 protein has one entry. Among around 230,000 distinct CDR3 sequences listed, roughly 8.2% were seen once. Sequenced material: blood, either unsorted or a sorted T cell fraction (not recorded which). The rearrangement joins TRBV7-2 to TRBJ2-7; tentative D call: TRBD2 (6 bases). This TCR was recovered from a female donor with ankylosing spondylitis or in good health (not recorded which). The CDR3 sequence is CASSAGTATYEQYF. DNA of the CDR3: TGTGCCAGCAGCGCCGGGACTGCAACTTACGAGCAGTACTTC.